This T cell receptor (beta chain) derives from a study of control samples from healthy donors and cancer patients. Libraries were prepared by immunoSEQ multiplex PCR; TCRdb keeps only in-frame clonotypes and omits some of them. The sample lists about 94,000 clones, 90% seen once, with around 3.5% in the top ten. This CDR3 is 16 amino acids long. V was pared by 6 bases and J by 7 bases, with 14 bases of the junction left unmatched. CDR1 SGHTA and CDR2 FQGNSA come from the germline V gene. The sample consisted of blood. The TCR comes from a woman between 18 and 30 years old in good health. The chain combines TRBV7-2 with TRBJ1-4, with 7 nucleotides matching TRBD1. The CDR3 spells CASSPERTGLGEKLFF. CDR3 coding DNA: TGTGCCAGCAGTCCAGAGAGGACAGGTTTGGGTGAAAAACTGTTTTTT.